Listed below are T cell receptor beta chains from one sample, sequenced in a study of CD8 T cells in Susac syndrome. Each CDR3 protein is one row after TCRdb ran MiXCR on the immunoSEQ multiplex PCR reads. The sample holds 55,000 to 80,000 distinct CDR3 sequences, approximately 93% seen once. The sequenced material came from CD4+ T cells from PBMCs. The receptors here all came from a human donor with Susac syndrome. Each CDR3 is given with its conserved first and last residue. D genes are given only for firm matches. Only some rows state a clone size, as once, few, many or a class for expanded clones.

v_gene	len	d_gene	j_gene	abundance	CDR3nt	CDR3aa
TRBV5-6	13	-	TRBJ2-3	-	TGTGCCAGCAGCTTCGGGTACACAGATACGCAGTATTTT	CASSFGYTDTQYF
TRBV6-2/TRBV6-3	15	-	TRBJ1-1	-	TGTGCCAGCAGTGACCTGGGACAACTCAACACTGAAGCTTTCTTT	CASSDLGQLNTEAFF
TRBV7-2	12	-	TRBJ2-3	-	TGTGCCAGCAGCTCCCCGTTAGATACGCAGTATTTT	CASSSPLDTQYF
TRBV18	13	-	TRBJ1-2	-	TGTGCCAGCTCACCAGCCCCTCCCGCCGGCTACACCTTC	CASSPAPPAGYTF
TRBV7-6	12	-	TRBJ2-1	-	TGTGCCAGCAGCTTAAATCCCAATGAGCAGTTCTTC	CASSLNPNEQFF
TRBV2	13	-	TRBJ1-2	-	TGTGCCAGCAGTGCGGACGGAAACTATGGCTACACCTTC	CASSADGNYGYTF
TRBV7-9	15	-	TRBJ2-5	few	TGTGCCAGCAGCTACGAGACAGTGCTCCAAGAGACCCAGTACTTC	CASSYETVLQETQYF
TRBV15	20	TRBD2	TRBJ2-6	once	TGTGCCACCAGCAGAGATCCGCCTGTCAAGGGGAGGGCTGGGGCCAACGTCCTGACTTTC	CATSRDPPVKGRAGANVLTF
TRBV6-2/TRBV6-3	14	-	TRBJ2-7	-	TGTGCCAGCAGTGCCCGGGCAGGGCCGGTCGAGCAGTACTTC	CASSARAGPVEQYF
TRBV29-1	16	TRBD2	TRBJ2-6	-	TGCAGCGCTACGCGTGGCGGGGGGCCTGGGGCCAACGTCCTGACTTTC	CSATRGGGPGANVLTF
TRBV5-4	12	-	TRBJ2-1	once	TGTGCCAGCAGCTTGGATAGGAATGAGCAGTTCTTC	CASSLDRNEQFF
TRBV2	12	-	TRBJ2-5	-	TGTGCCAGCAGTGAGGTCCAAGAGACCCAGTACTTC	CASSEVQETQYF
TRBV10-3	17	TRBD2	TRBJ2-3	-	TGTGCCATCAGTGATAAGGGACTAGCGGGGACCACAGATACGCAGTATTTT	CAISDKGLAGTTDTQYF
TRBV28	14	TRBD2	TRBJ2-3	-	TGTGCCCCCGGAAGCGGGGGGAGCACAGATACGCAGTATTTT	CAPGSGGSTDTQYF
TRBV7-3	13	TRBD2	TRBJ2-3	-	TGTGCCAGCAGCTCCGGGACTAAGGATACGCAGTATTTT	CASSSGTKDTQYF
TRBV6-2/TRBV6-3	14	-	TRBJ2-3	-	TGTGCCAGCAGACCAAGCGGCCACACAGATACGCAGTATTTT	CASRPSGHTDTQYF
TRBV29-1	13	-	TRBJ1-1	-	TGCAGCGTTGAACCTCTCTCGGGCACTGAAGCTTTCTTT	CSVEPLSGTEAFF
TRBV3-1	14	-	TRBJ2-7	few	TGTGCCAGCAGCCAAGCCCTAGGTTTCTACGAGCAGTACTTC	CASSQALGFYEQYF
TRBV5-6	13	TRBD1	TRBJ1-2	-	TGTGCCAGCAGCCGACAGGGGCCCAAGGGCTACACCTTC	CASSRQGPKGYTF
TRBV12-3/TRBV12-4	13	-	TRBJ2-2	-	TGTGCCACCTCCGCCTGGAACACCGGGGAGCTGTTTTTT	CATSAWNTGELFF
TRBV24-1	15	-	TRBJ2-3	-	TGTGCCACCAGTGTCGGGGGCCAATCCACAGATACGCAGTATTTT	CATSVGGQSTDTQYF
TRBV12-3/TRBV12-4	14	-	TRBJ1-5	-	TGTGCCAGCACCCTTTCATCTCGCAATCAGCCCCAGCATTTT	CASTLSSRNQPQHF
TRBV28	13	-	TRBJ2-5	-	TGTGCCAGCAGAATTCCAGACCAAGAGACCCAGTACTTC	CASRIPDQETQYF
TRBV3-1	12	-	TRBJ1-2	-	TGTGCCAGCAGCCAAGGAAACAGGGGCTACACCTTC	CASSQGNRGYTF
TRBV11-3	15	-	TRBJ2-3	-	TGTGCCTCCGGACAGCGCCCACTTGGAACAGATACGCAGTATTTT	CASGQRPLGTDTQYF
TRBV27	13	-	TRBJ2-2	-	TGTGCCAGCAGTCCCTTAGTAATCGGGGAGCTGTTTTTT	CASSPLVIGELFF
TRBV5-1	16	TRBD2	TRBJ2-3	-	TGCGCCAGCAGCTTGGATCCTAGCGGGGGTTCGGATACGCAGTATTTT	CASSLDPSGGSDTQYF
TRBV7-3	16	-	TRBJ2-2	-	TGTGCCAGCAGCCCAACCTCCGGACCAGGGAGGGGGGAGCTGTTTTTT	CASSPTSGPGRGELFF
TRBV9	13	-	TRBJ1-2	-	TGTGCCAGCAGCGTCCAAACCGGGACATACTACACCTTC	CASSVQTGTYYTF
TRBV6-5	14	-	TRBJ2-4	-	TGTGCCAGCAGCCCCCCAGACTTCAAAAACATTCAGTACTTC	CASSPPDFKNIQYF
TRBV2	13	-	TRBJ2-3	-	TGTGCCAGCAGTGAATTTGGCTCAGATACGCAGTATTTT	CASSEFGSDTQYF
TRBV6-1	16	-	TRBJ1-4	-	TGTGCCAACGACAGGAGCCCGATTGCAACTAATGAAAAACTGTTTTTT	CANDRSPIATNEKLFF
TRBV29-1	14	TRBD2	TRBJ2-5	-	TGCAGCGCCTGGACTAGCGGGGGCCTCGGGACCCAGTACTTC	CSAWTSGGLGTQYF
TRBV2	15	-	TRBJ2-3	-	TGTGCCAGCAGATTACAGGGAACTAGCACAGATACGCAGTATTTT	CASRLQGTSTDTQYF
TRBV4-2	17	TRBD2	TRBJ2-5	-	TGTGCCAGCAGCCAAGATAGCGGGGGGCTGTCCGGAGAGACCCAGTACTTC	CASSQDSGGLSGETQYF
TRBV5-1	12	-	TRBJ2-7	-	TGCGCCAGCGGGGGACAACCCTACGAGCAGTACTTC	CASGGQPYEQYF
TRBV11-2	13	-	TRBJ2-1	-	TGTGCCAGCAGCTTGTCGTTGGGCAATGAGCAGTTCTTC	CASSLSLGNEQFF
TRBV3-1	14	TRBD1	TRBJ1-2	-	TGTGCCAGCAGCCAAGGACGGACAGGCTATGGCTACACCTTC	CASSQGRTGYGYTF
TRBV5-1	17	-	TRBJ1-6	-	TGCGCCAGCAGCTACGGGACCGCCGTCTCCTATAATTCACCCCTCCACTTT	CASSYGTAVSYNSPLHF
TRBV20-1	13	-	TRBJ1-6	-	TGCAGTGCCGGACACTCCTATAATTCACCCCTCCACTTT	CSAGHSYNSPLHF
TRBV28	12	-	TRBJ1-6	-	TGTGCCAGCAGGCAGGGGAGGTCACCCCTCCACTTT	CASRQGRSPLHF
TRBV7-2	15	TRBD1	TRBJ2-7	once	TGTGCCAGCAGCGCCGGGACAGGGGGTTTATACGAGCAGTACTTC	CASSAGTGGLYEQYF
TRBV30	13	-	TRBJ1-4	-	TGTGCCTGGGTCGAAGGGAACAATGAAAAACTGTTTTTT	CAWVEGNNEKLFF
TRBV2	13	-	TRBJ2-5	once	TGTGCCAGCAGTGCCAGATACCAAGAGACCCAGTACTTC	CASSARYQETQYF
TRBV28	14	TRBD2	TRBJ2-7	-	TGTGCCAGCAGTTCGGGACTAGCGGATAGCGAGCAGTACTTC	CASSSGLADSEQYF